This is a list of T cell receptor beta chains from one sample in a study of T cells in Graves' hyperthyroidism and ophthalmopathy. TCRdb used MiXCR to reprocess the multiplex PCR reads, holding one entry per CDR3 protein. This sample has a few hundred thousand distinct CDR3 sequences, with about a sixth found just once. Specimen: blood. The receptors derive from a woman aged 30 to 39 with Graves' hyperthyroidism. Each CDR3 is given with its conserved first and last residue. The order of the fields is CDR3 length, clone size, J gene, D gene, V gene, CDR3 DNA, CDR3 protein. A D gene is named only where the DNA matches it firmly. Expanded clones are given a class, and other clones once, few, many or no size at all.

>14|many|TRBJ1-1|-|TRBV6-1
TGTGCCAGCAGTACTAACACAGTGAGGACTGAAGCTTTCTTT
CASSTNTVRTEAFF
>13|many|TRBJ2-1|-|TRBV2
TGTGCCAGCCCCGCGGGTTCCTACAATGAGCAGTTCTTC
CASPAGSYNEQFF
>18|many|TRBJ2-3|-|TRBV20-1
TGCAGTGCTAGAGTCTACTCTTGGGACCAACAGCCCACAGATACGCAGTATTTT
CSARVYSWDQQPTDTQYF
>14|-|TRBJ2-7|-|TRBV19
TGTGCCAGTAGTTTCGGGGGCCGAGTCTACGAGCAGTACTTC
CASSFGGRVYEQYF
>13|many|TRBJ2-7|TRBD1|TRBV29-1
TGCAGCGGAAAGACCGGACAGGGCTACGAGCAGTACTTC
CSGKTGQGYEQYF
>14|-|TRBJ1-1|-|TRBV5-6
TGTGCCAGCAGCTTACGGAGCTGGCTGACTGAAGCTTTCTTT
CASSLRSWLTEAFF
>16|many|TRBJ1-6|TRBD1|TRBV20-1
TGCAGTGCTAGAGACTTAAGACAGGGTTCGAATTCACCCCTCCACTTT
CSARDLRQGSNSPLHF
>13|many|TRBJ2-7|-|TRBV5-1
TGCGCCAGCAGCCTCCCACCTGACTACGAGCAGTACTTC
CASSLPPDYEQYF
>16|-|TRBJ1-3|-|TRBV5-6
TGTGCCAGCAGCGCTGGGAGACCGAGGCCAGGAAACACCATATATTTT
CASSAGRPRPGNTIYF
>17|-|TRBJ2-3|TRBD2|TRBV6-1
TGTGCCAGCAGTAACGCCGGGACTAGCGTACACACAGGTACGCAGTATTTT
CASSNAGTSVHTGTQYF
>13|few|TRBJ2-7|TRBD1|TRBV30
TGTGCCTGGAGCCAGGGACAGGGCCACGAGCAGTACTTC
CAWSQGQGHEQYF
>13|few|TRBJ2-5|-|TRBV25-1
TGTGCCAGCCGGGCGGTCGTACAAGAGACCCAGTACTTC
CASRAVVQETQYF
>15|many|TRBJ2-1|TRBD2|TRBV27
TGTGCCAGCAGGGGAGCGGGAGTGGGGAACAATGAGCAGTTCTTC
CASRGAGVGNNEQFF
>14|few|TRBJ2-3|-|TRBV20-1
TGCAGTGCTAGTAGGGGAATGGAGGCAGATACGCAGTATTTT
CSASRGMEADTQYF
>15|many|TRBJ2-3|TRBD2|TRBV27
TGTGCCAGCAGTTTCGTGGTAGCGGGAGGGGATACGCAGTATTTT
CASSFVVAGGDTQYF
>14|-|TRBJ2-6|TRBD2|TRBV20-1
TGCAGTGCTAGCCTAGCGGGAGGAGGCAACGTCCTGACTTTC
CSASLAGGGNVLTF
>16|few|TRBJ1-4|-|TRBV5-1
TGCGCCAGCAGCCCCACCTTAAGGGGAGTGAGTGAAAAACTGTTTTTT
CASSPTLRGVSEKLFF
>14|-|TRBJ1-5|-|TRBV27
TGTGCCAGCAGTCCGACAGGCTTCAATCAGCCCCAGCATTTT
CASSPTGFNQPQHF
>16|many|TRBJ2-5|-|TRBV3-1
TGTGCCAGCAGCCATCCTCGTGGTCTAGCTGGTGAGACCCAGTACTTC
CASSHPRGLAGETQYF
>15|many|TRBJ2-1|TRBD1|TRBV28
TGTGCCAGCTCGCTGCTAGGGGGCGCTTTCAATGAGCAGTTCTTC
CASSLLGGAFNEQFF
>19|-|TRBJ2-2|-|TRBV4-1
TGCGCCAGCAGCCAGTTGGGAAGTAGGGGGAGGGCGGTGACCGGGGAGCTGTTTTTT
CASSQLGSRGRAVTGELFF
>10|few|TRBJ2-1|-|TRBV28
TGTGCCAGCGAGGGGGGTGTGCAGTTCTTC
CASEGGVQFF
>15|many|TRBJ2-7|TRBD1|TRBV10-3
TGTGCCATCAGTGAACTGGACAGGGAACGAGGCGAGCAGTACTTC
CAISELDRERGEQYF
>15|-|TRBJ1-2|-|TRBV7-2
TGTGCCAGCAGCCTAGATTGGGCGGAGTACTATGGCTACACCTTC
CASSLDWAEYYGYTF
>13|-|TRBJ2-3|TRBD2|TRBV29-1
TGCAGCGCCGGGAGGCAGAACACAGATATGCAGTATTTT
CSAGRQNTDMQYF
>13|many|TRBJ2-4|-|TRBV20-1
TGCAGTGCTAGAGTTGGAGCCAAAAACATTCAGTACTTC
CSARVGAKNIQYF
>14|many|TRBJ1-1|-|TRBV3-1
TGTGCCAGCAGCCAAGTCGCAGGATCCACTGAAGCTTTCTTT
CASSQVAGSTEAFF
>14|-|TRBJ2-7|-|TRBV9
TGTGCCAGCAGCCCTCGTCAGGCCCGATGGGAGCAGTACTTC
CASSPRQARWEQYF
>12|many|TRBJ2-7|-|TRBV29-1
TGCAGCGTTGAAAAGGGGCCCTACGAGCAGTACTTC
CSVEKGPYEQYF
>17|-|TRBJ2-1|-|TRBV3-1
TGTGCCAGCAGCCCGATTACCCGCAAACCCTTCTTCAATGAGCAGTTCTTC
CASSPITRKPFFNEQFF
>14|many|TRBJ2-1|TRBD2|TRBV20-1
TGCAGTGTCCCGACTAGCGGGGTAGACAATGAGCAGTTCTTC
CSVPTSGVDNEQFF
>14|many|TRBJ1-1|TRBD1|TRBV5-1
TGCGCCAGCAGCCCTGACAGGGTGGACACTGAAGCTTTCTTT
CASSPDRVDTEAFF
>17|many|TRBJ2-7|TRBD2|TRBV7-9
TGTGCCAGCAGTTCTACAAAGGGGCCAGCGGGACTGAGCGAGCAGTACTTC
CASSSTKGPAGLSEQYF
>15|many|TRBJ2-1|-|TRBV7-9
TGTGCCAGCAGCTTCTTAGGGCTAGGGGACAATGAGCAGTTCTTC
CASSFLGLGDNEQFF
>15|-|TRBJ2-5|TRBD2|TRBV25-1
TGTGCCAGCAGTGAAAGCGGGGGGCGCTGGGAGACCCAGTACTTC
CASSESGGRWETQYF
>17|many|TRBJ2-7|-|TRBV30
TGTGCCTGGAGTGTATCCCCTCGCGGGAATATCGCCTACGAGCAGTACTTC
CAWSVSPRGNIAYEQYF
>15|few|TRBJ1-4|-|TRBV27
TGTGCCAGCAGTCCCCCGGGACGCCGAAATGAAAAACTGTTTTTT
CASSPPGRRNEKLFF
>16|few|TRBJ2-2|TRBD2|TRBV28
TGTGCCAGCAGTACCCCGGCTAGCGGATACACCGGGGAGCTGTTTTTT
CASSTPASGYTGELFF
>15|many|TRBJ2-7|TRBD1|TRBV7-2
TGTGCCAGCACCGCGACAGGGGGGGCTTCCTACGAGCAGTACTTC
CASTATGGASYEQYF
>18|many|TRBJ2-3|TRBD2|TRBV29-1
TGCAGCGTTGAGATTGTCGGGACTAGCGGGAGGGCCGCGGATACGCAGTATTTT
CSVEIVGTSGRAADTQYF
>16|few|TRBJ2-1|TRBD2|TRBV18
TGTGCCAGCTCACCGGGGGACTACGGTACCTACAATGAGCAGTTCTTC
CASSPGDYGTYNEQFF
>15|-|TRBJ2-1|-|TRBV4-2
TGTGCCAGCAGCCAAGATAAGGTGGGGGGCAATGAGCAGTTCTTC
CASSQDKVGGNEQFF
>16|many|TRBJ2-1|-|TRBV28
TGTGCCAGCAGTTTCCTTGGTCGGGGCAACAACAATGAGCAGTTCTTC
CASSFLGRGNNNEQFF
>14|many|TRBJ2-1|-|TRBV7-3
TGTGCCAGCAGCCAAAGGGGGAGGGACAATGAGCAGTTCTTC
CASSQRGRDNEQFF
>15|-|TRBJ1-5|-|TRBV10-3
TGTGCCATCAGTGAGTCGGGACACGGCAATCAGCCCCAGCATTTT
CAISESGHGNQPQHF
>14|once|TRBJ1-2|-|TRBV19
TGTGCCAGTAGTGAACCGAGGGAGGACCGCTACTACACCTTC
CASSEPREDRYYTF
>15|many|TRBJ1-5|-|TRBV2
TGTGCCAGCAGTGAAGCGTTGAGGGGCAATCAGCCCCAGCATTTT
CASSEALRGNQPQHF
>16|-|TRBJ2-2|-|TRBV11-3
TGTGCCAGCAGCTTGTCTTTCAGCGGTAACACCGGGGAGCTGTTTTTT
CASSLSFSGNTGELFF
>17|-|TRBJ2-1|-|TRBV27
TGTGCCAGCAGTTTAAGTATGGGGCGGGGCTCCTACAATGAGCAGTTCTTC
CASSLSMGRGSYNEQFF
>17|many|TRBJ2-5|TRBD1|TRBV20-1
TGCAGTGCTAGAGATTTTTCGGGGACAGGGGGCCAAGAGACCCAGTACTTC
CSARDFSGTGGQETQYF
>15|-|TRBJ2-3|TRBD2|TRBV4-1
TGCGCCAGCAGGCAAAGCGGGGGGCGCACAGATACGCAGTATTTT
CASRQSGGRTDTQYF
>12|many|TRBJ1-2|-|TRBV20-1
TGCAGTGCTAGGGACATCGGGGATGGCTACACCTTC
CSARDIGDGYTF
>13|many|TRBJ1-4|TRBD1|TRBV29-1
TGCAGCGTTGAGGACAGGAGTAATGAAAAACTGTTTTTT
CSVEDRSNEKLFF
>13|-|TRBJ2-7|-|TRBV19
TGTGCCAGTAGTATAGGTGTTGGATACGAGCAGTACTTC
CASSIGVGYEQYF
>14|few|TRBJ2-7|TRBD1|TRBV7-9
TGTGCCAGCAGCTTAGATACAGGGGGCGGCGAGCAGTACTTC
CASSLDTGGGEQYF
>15|-|TRBJ2-2|TRBD2|TRBV30
TGTGCCTGGAGTCCTAGCGGGAGGAGGACCGGGGAGCTGTTTTTT
CAWSPSGRRTGELFF